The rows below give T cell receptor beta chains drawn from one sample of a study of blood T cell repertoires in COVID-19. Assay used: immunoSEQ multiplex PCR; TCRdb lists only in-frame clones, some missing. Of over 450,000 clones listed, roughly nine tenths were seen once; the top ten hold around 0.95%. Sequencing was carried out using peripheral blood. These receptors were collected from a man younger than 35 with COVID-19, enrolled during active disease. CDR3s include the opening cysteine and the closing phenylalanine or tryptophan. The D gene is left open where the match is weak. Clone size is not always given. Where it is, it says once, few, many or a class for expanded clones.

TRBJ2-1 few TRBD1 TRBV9 CASSPRTGLGFDEQFF TGTGCCAGCAGCCCCAGGACAGGGCTTGGGTTCGATGAGCAGTTCTTC
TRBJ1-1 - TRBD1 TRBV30 CAWSAEQGMNTEAFF TGTGCCTGGAGTGCCGAACAGGGGATGAACACTGAAGCTTTCTTT
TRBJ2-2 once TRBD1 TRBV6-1 CASSARGQGAGGELFF TGTGCCAGCAGTGCAAGGGGACAGGGGGCTGGCGGGGAGCTGTTTTTT
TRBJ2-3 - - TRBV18 CASSPDRTDTQYF TGTGCCAGCTCACCAGACAGAACAGATACGCAGTATTTT
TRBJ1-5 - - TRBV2 CASTKEYSNQPQHF TGTGCCAGCACGAAAGAGTATAGCAATCAGCCCCAGCATTTT
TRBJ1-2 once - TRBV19 CASSIERTVAIGYTF TGTGCCAGTAGTATAGAGAGGACAGTCGCTATTGGCTACACCTTC
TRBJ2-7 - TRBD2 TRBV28 CASSFASGRAGEQYF TGTGCCAGCAGTTTTGCTAGCGGGAGGGCTGGCGAGCAGTACTTC
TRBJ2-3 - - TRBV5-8 CASSLDRANTDTQYF TGTGCCAGCAGCTTGGACAGGGCTAACACAGATACGCAGTATTTT
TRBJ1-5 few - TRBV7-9 CASSSGGNQPQHF TGTGCCAGCAGCTCAGGGGGCAATCAGCCCCAGCATTTT
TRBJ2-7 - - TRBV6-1 CASSEVGAYEQYF TGTGCCAGCAGTGAAGTCGGAGCCTACGAGCAGTACTTC
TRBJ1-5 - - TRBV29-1 CSARQSGVNQPQHF TGCAGCGCACGACAGAGTGGGGTGAATCAGCCCCAGCATTTT
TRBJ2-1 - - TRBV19 CASSGLLSSYNEQFF TGTGCCAGTAGCGGGTTGTTGAGCTCCTACAATGAGCAGTTCTTC
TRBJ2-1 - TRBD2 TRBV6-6 CASSYRGGSSYNEQFF TGTGCCAGCAGTTACCGCGGGGGAAGCTCCTACAATGAGCAGTTCTTC
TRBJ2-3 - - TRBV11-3 CASSFMGRQYF TGTGCCAGCAGCTTTATGGGGCGTCAGTATTTT
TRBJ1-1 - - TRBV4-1 CASSQAEDAEAFF TGCGCCAGCAGCCAAGCCGAGGATGCTGAAGCTTTCTTT
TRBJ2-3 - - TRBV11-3 CASSFRGGVKADTQYF TGTGCCAGCAGCTTTCGCGGGGGCGTGAAGGCAGATACGCAGTATTTT
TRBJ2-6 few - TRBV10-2 CASSLQGPSGANVLTF TGCGCCAGCAGTCTACAGGGTCCCTCTGGGGCCAACGTCCTGACTTTC
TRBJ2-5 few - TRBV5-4 CASSSEGGTETQYF TGTGCCAGCAGCTCGGAAGGGGGTACAGAGACCCAGTACTTC